These 27 T cell receptor beta chains came from one sample sequenced in a study of technical replicates of blood from a few donors. The assay was immunoSEQ multiplex PCR, and TCRdb's table has in-frame clones only and misses some. Among under 65,000 clones listed, more than 95% were seen once. Sequenced: T cells isolated from PBMCs. The source of these receptors is a human donor in good health.

The rearrangement uses TRBV5-4 and TRBJ1-4; D uncertain. With 4 bases removed from V and 10 bases from J, the gap between germline ends came to 23 bases. This CDR3 is built from 16 residues. Per the germline V gene, CDR1 is SGHNT and CDR2 is YYREEE (reference sequence). The CDR3 is CASSPDMNPLEGKLFF. The CDR3, as DNA: TGTGCCAGCAGCCCAGATATGAACCCTTTGGAGGGAAAACTGTTTTTT. Variable domain in full (rest from reference TRBV5-4 and TRBJ1-4): ETGVTQSPTHLIKTRGQQVTLRCSSQSGHNTVSWYQQALGQGPQFIFQYYREEENGRGNFPPRFSGLQFPNYSSELNVNALELDDSALYLCASSPDMNPLEGKLFFGSGTQLSVL.

This chain links TRBV14 with TRBJ1-2, with a tentative D call TRBD1 (6 bases). CDR1 SGHDN and CDR2 FVKESK come from the germline V gene. The CDR3 contains 16 residues. The V end lost 2 bases, the J end lost 6 bases, and 19 bases lay between the germline ends. The CDR3: CASSQFIGQGLDGYTF. CDR3 nucleotide sequence: TGTGCCAGCAGCCAATTCATCGGGCAGGGGTTGGATGGCTACACCTTC.

This chain uses TRBV9 with TRBJ2-7; 7 nucleotides agree with TRBD1. Germline V gives CDR1 SGDLS, CDR2 YYNGEE. V was pared by 3 bases and J by 2 bases, with 2 bases of the junction left unmatched. The CDR3 has 13 residues. CDR3 in DNA: TGTGCCAGCAGCGCAGGGACAGCCTACGAGCAGTACTTC. Its protein product is CASSAGTAYEQYF.

The chain has TRBV28 and TRBJ2-7; TRBD2 might be the D (6 bases). Per the germline V gene, CDR1 is MDHEN and CDR2 is SYDVKM. There are 15 residues in the CDR3. V was trimmed by 3 bases and J by 2 bases, leaving 14 bases between them. The CDR3 coding sequence is TGTGCCAGCAGTTTGCTGGAGGAGGGACCCTACGAGCAGTACTTC. It specifies CASSLLEEGPYEQYF.

The chain uses TRBV7-9 and TRBJ1-1; D gene ambiguous. Looked up from germline, CDR1 is SEHNR and CDR2 is FQNEAQ (reference sequence). Trimming cost V 5 bases and J 0 bases, with 10 bases left between them. The CDR3 covers 14 residues. CDR3 amino acids: CASSPHSMNTEAFF. The DNA of the CDR3 is TGTGCCAGCAGCCCGCACAGCATGAACACTGAAGCTTTCTTT.

The V and J genes are TRBV7-6 and TRBJ2-7, with TRBD1 matching 9 bases. CDR1 and CDR2 (germline): SGHVS, FNYEAQ. J gave up 4 bases and V 4 bases, and 5 bases lay outside the gene matches. CDR3 length equals 14 residues. CDR3 sequence (DNA): TGTGCCAGCAGCTCGACCGGGACAGGGTACGAGCAGTACTTC. It codes for CASSSTGTGYEQYF.

The rearrangement links TRBV19 to TRBJ2-2; D is unresolved. Between the trimmed V and J ends, which lost 3 bases and 7 bases, there was a span of 9 bases. The CDR3 runs 13 residues. From germline, CDR1 is LNHDA and CDR2 SQIVND (reference sequence). This CDR3 is CASSIFLVGELFF. CDR3 in DNA: TGTGCCAGTAGTATTTTTTTAGTCGGGGAGCTGTTTTTT.

This chain joins TRBV6-5 and TRBJ2-2; a weak D match, TRBD1 (6 bases). Per germline, CDR1 MNHEY and CDR2 SVGAGI. Trimming removed 0 bases from V and 1 base from J, with 6 bases in between. The CDR3 runs 15 residues. CDR3 residues: CASSYSRGNTGELFF. DNA of the CDR3: TGTGCCAGCAGTTACTCCAGGGGGAACACCGGGGAGCTGTTTTTT.

This chain joins TRBV19 and TRBJ2-3; the match to TRBD2 covers 12 bases. Germline V lookup: CDR1 LNHDA, CDR2 SQIVND (reference sequence). The CDR3 runs to 14 residues. V gave up 8 bases and J gave up 2 bases; unmatched junction bases: 2. The CDR3 nucleotides are TGTGCCAGTTGGACTAGCGGGAACACAGATACGCAGTATTTT. Protein product: CASWTSGNTDTQYF.

The chain is built from TRBV6-1 and TRBJ2-3, with TRBD2 matching 7 bases. This CDR3 has 14 residues. Germline-derived CDR1 and CDR2 are MNHNS and SASEGT. Trimming removed 5 bases from V and 4 bases from J; junction bases left unmatched: 6. CDR3 in DNA: TGTGCCAGCAGTACCTTTGGGGGGGCAGATACGCAGTATTTT. Translation gives CASSTFGGADTQYF.

The chain recombines TRBV9 with TRBJ2-2; 9 bases match TRBD2. V lost 2 bases, J lost 8 bases, and 1 base stayed unmatched. Germline CDR1 SGDLS, CDR2 YYNGEE. CDR3 length: 13 residues. Written as DNA, the CDR3 is TGTGCCAGCAGCGTTAGCGGGAGAGGGGAGCTGTTTTTT. It specifies CASSVSGRGELFF.

V and J are TRBV7-2 and TRBJ2-7, with 7 bases lining up with TRBD1. J lost 3 bases, V lost 5 bases, and 4 bases had no gene match. Per the germline V gene, CDR1 is SGHTA and CDR2 is FQGNSA. There are 13 residues in the CDR3. CDR3 residues: CASSLRDSYEQYF. CDR3 sequence (DNA): TGTGCCAGCAGCCTCCGGGACAGCTACGAGCAGTACTTC.

The chain recombines TRBV7-9 with TRBJ2-7, with 7 nucleotides matching TRBD2. Per the germline V gene, CDR1 is SEHNR and CDR2 is FQNEAQ (reference sequence). The CDR3 runs 16 residues. J was trimmed by 7 bases and V by 0 bases; bases with no gene match: 12. The CDR3 region has the DNA TGTGCCAGCAGCTTAGCGTCCGGGAGGAAGTCTAGGGAGCAGTACTTC. As protein: CASSLASGRKSREQYF.

J is TRBJ2-1 and V is TRBV6-5, with D possibly being TRBD1 (5 bases). V was cut by 3 bases and J by 7 bases, with 13 bases left in between. CDR3 length: 14 residues. CDR1 and CDR2 (germline): MNHEY, SVGAGI. DNA for the CDR3: TGTGCCAGCAGTTATCAGGGAACCTTTAATGAGCAGTTCTTC. Translated: CASSYQGTFNEQFF.

This sequence joins TRBV7-3 and TRBJ2-7; TRBD2 is a possible D gene (5 bases). The CDR3 spans 14 residues. Germline V gene sequence: CDR1 SGHTA, CDR2 FQGTGA. V lost 6 bases, J lost 7 bases, and 19 bases lay in between. The CDR3 DNA sequence: TGTGCCAGCAGTTATGGCGGGCCTCTATCGGAGCAGTACTTC. Translating it yields CASSYGGPLSEQYF.

The gene calls are TRBV9 and TRBJ2-2; 7 bases agree with TRBD1. Germline values: CDR1 SGDLS, CDR2 YYNGEE. Germline trimming cut 4 bases from V and 7 bases from J; bases unmatched to any gene: 16. This CDR3 is 17 amino acids long. The CDR3 DNA follows: TGTGCCAGCAGCTTCCCACCCGGGACAGAAATCCTCGGGGAGCTGTTTTTT. The encoded protein is CASSFPPGTEILGELFF.

CDR3 DNA sequence: TGTGCCAGCAGCTTATGGGACAGCGCCTACGAGCAGTACTTC. As protein: CASSLWDSAYEQYF. This chain connects TRBV11-2 to TRBJ2-7, with 7 bases that match TRBD1. The germline CDR1 and CDR2 sequences are SGHAT and FQNNGV. CDR3 length: 14 residues. Germline trimming cut 2 bases from V and 2 bases from J; bases unmatched to any gene: 3.

The rearrangement joins TRBV6-1 to TRBJ2-7, with 7 bases that match TRBD2. The CDR3 totals 14 residues. Germline values: CDR1 MNHNS, CDR2 SASEGT. The V and J ends lost 8 bases and 5 bases, in that order; junction bases with no gene match: 12. CDR3 in amino acids: CASSARERGHEQYF. CDR3 nucleotide sequence: TGTGCCAGCTCGGCGCGGGAGAGGGGCCACGAGCAGTACTTC.

The gene calls are TRBV10-3 and TRBJ2-5, with a possible D match to TRBD2 (6 bases). The length of the CDR3 is 14 residues. Deletions cut 2 bases from V and 5 bases from J, with 12 bases between. Germline CDR1 ENHRY, CDR2 SYGVKD. The CDR3 DNA is TGTGCCATCAGTGAGGGGCGGGAAGGGGAGACCCAGTACTTC. Encoded protein: CAISEGREGETQYF.

CDR3 DNA sequence: TGTGCCAGCAGCGCGGACAGGGACAATGAGCAGTTCTTC. Translation: CASSADRDNEQFF. The chain employs TRBV11-3 and TRBJ2-1; 8 bases line up with TRBD1. CDR3 size: 13 residues. With 5 bases clipped from V and 5 bases from J, the junction kept 2 bases outside the gene matches. Germline CDR1 reads SGHNT; CDR2 reads YENEEA.

The V and J genes are TRBV11-2 and TRBJ2-5, with 10 positions matching TRBD2. The germline V gene has CDR1 SGHAT and CDR2 FQNNGV. J lost 5 bases, V lost 2 bases, and 8 bases had no gene match. CDR3 length: 16 amino acids. CDR3 nucleotide sequence: TGTGCCAGCAGCTTACACGGAGCGGGAGGGCCGGAGACCCAGTACTTC. It translates to CASSLHGAGGPETQYF.

The CDR3 spells CAWSVQLSGANVLTF. The DNA of the CDR3 is TGTGCCTGGAGTGTACAACTATCTGGGGCCAACGTCCTGACTTTC. V is TRBV30 and J is TRBJ2-6, with no clear D. Germline V lookup: CDR1 GTSNPN, CDR2 SVGIG (reference sequence). Trimming left V 0 bases short and J 1 base short, with 7 bases between. CDR3 length equals 15 residues.

V and J are TRBV28 and TRBJ1-4; weak D call: TRBD1 (6 bases). The CDR3 contains 14 residues. The V gene's germline CDR1 is MDHEN and CDR2 SYDVKM. Trimming removed 7 bases from V and 5 bases from J, with 14 bases in between. Here the CDR3 DNA reads TGTGCCAGCATAGGGGGTAATTCGAATGAAAAACTGTTTTTT. Translated: CASIGGNSNEKLFF.

The chain is built from TRBV6-1 and TRBJ1-2; no clear D. The CDR3 has 12 amino acids. Germline CDR1 MNHNS, CDR2 SASEGT. Trimming removed 3 bases at V and 8 bases at J, with 10 bases between. The CDR3, as DNA: TGTGCCAGCAGTGAGCCGTATCGGGGCTACACCTTC. Translating gives CASSEPYRGYTF.

The chain joins TRBV11-2 to TRBJ1-2, with D hard to call. The germline gives CDR1 SGHAT, CDR2 FQNNGV. The CDR3 has 13 residues. V dropped 1 base and J dropped 2 bases, with 5 bases sitting between them. The CDR3 nucleotides read TGTGCCAGCAGCTTAGCACGGAACTATGGCTACACCTTC. Its protein product is CASSLARNYGYTF.

The chain couples TRBV14 to TRBJ2-2; D may be TRBD2 (6 bases). With 5 bases removed from V and 6 bases from J, the gap between germline ends came to 10 bases. The CDR3 has 13 residues. The germline CDR1 and CDR2 sequences are SGHDN and FVKESK. CDR3 sequence reads: CASSVTSSGELFF. The CDR3 coding sequence is TGTGCCAGCAGCGTTACTAGCTCCGGGGAGCTGTTTTTT.

The chain links TRBV27 to TRBJ2-7; 9 nucleotides align to TRBD1. The V segment lost 5 bases and the J segment 5 bases; nucleotides outside the gene matches: 13. CDR3 size: 16 residues. Looked up from germline, CDR1 is MNHEY and CDR2 is SMNVEV (reference sequence). CDR3 residues: CASSKSPGTGTHEQYF. CDR3 sequence (DNA): TGTGCCAGCAGTAAAAGTCCCGGGACAGGGACCCACGAGCAGTACTTC.